Presented here are 19 T cell receptor beta chains from one specimen sequenced in a study of T-cell memory formation after mild COVID-19. TCRdb used MiXCR to reprocess the 5' RACE reads, holding one entry per CDR3 protein. The table has 50,000 or so distinct CDR3 sequences, 28% seen once. Sequencing was performed on PBMCs or a T cell subset sorted from them (not recorded which). The receptor source for this set is a man aged 18 to 30 who had mild COVID-19 (a few samples of this study predate the infection). Cell type and time point are not known.

The chain uses TRBV7-9 and TRBJ2-1; no definite D call. Germline loops: CDR1 SEHNR, CDR2 FQNEAQ (reference sequence). The CDR3 sequence is 14 residues long. Trimming stripped 5 bases from V and 7 bases from J, with 15 bases between. The CDR3 DNA is TGTGCCAGCAGCCTACGGACGGCCCGGAATGAGCAGTTCTTC. Translation gives CASSLRTARNEQFF. The full variable domain, rest sourced from reference TRBV7-9 and TRBJ2-1, is DTGVSQNPRHKITKRGQNVTFRCDPISEHNRLYWYRQTLGQGPEFLTYFQNEAQLEKSRLLSDRFSAERPKGSFSTLEIQRTEQGDSAMYLCASSLRTARNEQFFGPGTRLTVL.

The V gene is TRBV10-3, the J gene TRBJ2-1; no firm D call. V shed 8 bases and J shed 4 bases, with 15 bases lying between them. Germline-derived CDR1 and CDR2 are ENHRY and SYGVKD. The CDR3 covers 14 residues. The CDR3 loop is CAIAPGDGYNEQFF. In nucleotides, the CDR3 is TGTGCCATCGCCCCCGGCGACGGATACAATGAGCAGTTCTTC.

As regards this clonotype: At one of its ends the junction is not consistent with the germline gene, which may arise from a read error. The chain has TRBV7-8 and TRBJ2-1, with D tentatively TRBD2 (5 bases). Germline CDR1 SGHVS, CDR2 FQNEAQ. The CDR3 consists of 15 residues. CDR3 protein: CASSLAWSSYNEQFF. The CDR3 bases are TGTGCCAGCAGTTTAGCGTGGAGCTCCTACAATGAGCAGTTCTTC.

J is TRBJ1-1 and V is TRBV7-6; possibly TRBD1 for D (5 bases). The germline V gene has CDR1 SGHVS and CDR2 FNYEAQ. The CDR3 consists of 14 residues. V lost 5 bases and J 1 base, leaving 11 bases between the germline ends. The CDR3 loop reads CASSPTGQNTEAFF. The CDR3 region has the DNA TGTGCCAGCAGCCCAACAGGACAGAACACTGAAGCTTTCTTT. Supplemented by reference TRBV7-6 and TRBJ1-1, the full variable domain reads GAGVSQSPRYKVTKRGQDVALRCDPISGHVSLYWYRQALGQGPEFLTYFNYEAQQDKSGLPNDRFSAERPEGSISTLTIQRTEQRDSAMYRCASSPTGQNTEAFFGQGTRLTVV.

This clonotype was seen only a few times. This sequence may be a read error, since a much larger clone differs from it by one base. V usage is TRBV6-4 and J usage is TRBJ2-3; the D call may be TRBD1 or TRBD2 (5 bases each). From germline, CDR1 is MRHNA and CDR2 SNTAGT. The CDR3 has 13 residues. Here the CDR3 reads CVSSTGPTDTQYF. DNA of the CDR3: TGTGTCAGCAGCACGGGGCCCACAGATACGCAGTATTTT.

This clonotype was counted many times. J is TRBJ2-2 and V is TRBV6-1; D not resolved. This CDR3 region has 13 residues. In germline, CDR1 is MNHNS, CDR2 SASEGT. The V and J ends lost 0 bases and 3 bases respectively, with 2 bases between them. The CDR3 DNA reads as TGTGCCAGCAGTGAAGCGGACACCGGGGAGCTGTTTTTT. Its protein product is CASSEADTGELFF.

This clonotype was recorded a few times. The chain links TRBV7-8 to TRBJ2-7; D may be TRBD2 (5 bases). Between the trimmed V and J ends, which lost 5 bases and 1 base, there was a span of 9 bases. CDR3 size: 13 residues. The V gene's germline CDR1 is SGHVS and CDR2 FQNEAQ. This chain's CDR3 is CASSSWESYEQYF. The CDR3, as DNA: TGTGCCAGCAGCAGTTGGGAGTCCTACGAGCAGTACTTC.

This clonotype came up a few times. This sequence joins TRBV29-1 and TRBJ2-7; D gene ambiguous. Trimming stripped 0 bases from V and 4 bases from J, with 7 bases between. There are 12 residues in the CDR3. Germline CDR1 SQVTM, CDR2 ANQGSEA. The CDR3 sequence is CSVEESGYEQYF. DNA for the CDR3: TGCAGCGTTGAAGAGTCAGGATACGAGCAGTACTTC.

The V and J genes are TRBV15 and TRBJ2-5, with D possibly being TRBD2 (6 bases). V dropped 5 bases and J dropped 0 bases, with 13 bases sitting between them. This CDR3 spans 15 amino acids. Germline V lookup: CDR1 LNHNV, CDR2 YYDKDF (reference sequence). This CDR3 is CATSSRDSHQETQYF. The CDR3 region has the DNA TGTGCCACCAGCTCCCGGGACTCACACCAAGAGACCCAGTACTTC.

This clonotype has only one observation. The chain joins TRBV9 to TRBJ1-1; no definite D call. Between the trimmed V and J ends, which lost 5 bases and 1 base, there was a span of 9 bases. Germline V gives CDR1 SGDLS, CDR2 YYNGEE. The CDR3 length is 13 residues. CDR3 in amino acids: CASSTGPNTEAFF. The CDR3 DNA is TGTGCCAGCAGTACCGGCCCGAACACTGAAGCTTTCTTT.

This rearrangement joins TRBV5-1 to TRBJ2-7; the D gene is possibly TRBD1 (5 bases). Trimming stripped 4 bases from V and 0 bases from J, with 11 bases between. Germline V gives CDR1 SGHRS, CDR2 YFSETQ. The CDR3 has 14 residues. Here the CDR3 reads CASSRDRDSYEQYV. The CDR3, as DNA: TGCGCCAGCAGCCGTGACAGAGACTCCTACGAGCAGTACGTC.

In this sample, this clonotype turned up a few times. J is TRBJ2-5 and V is TRBV5-1; TRBD1 matches 7 bases. V lost 4 bases to trimming and J lost 1 base; unmatched junction nucleotides: 7. CDR1 SGHRS and CDR2 YFSETQ come from the germline V gene. The CDR3 sequence is 15 residues long. The CDR3 sequence is CASSSWDSSQETQYF. CDR3 coding DNA: TGCGCCAGCAGCAGTTGGGACAGTAGCCAAGAGACCCAGTACTTC.

This chain connects TRBV4-3 to TRBJ2-4; possible D gene TRBD2, 6 bases. The CDR3 totals 15 residues. CDR1 is LGHNA, CDR2 YSLEER, per germline. With 1 base removed from V and 0 bases from J, the gap between germline ends came to 7 bases. The CDR3: CASSQGGVAKNIQYF. The CDR3 bases are TGCGCCAGCAGCCAAGGGGGGGTAGCCAAAAACATTCAGTACTTC.

This clonotype was observed a handful of times. The chain couples TRBV7-3 to TRBJ2-7, with a weak D call TRBD1 (6 bases). CDR1 is SGHTA and CDR2 is FQGTGA in the germline V gene. This CDR3 is built from 13 residues. V was shortened by 4 bases and J by 6 bases, with 13 bases between the two germline ends. The CDR3 is CASSSTGYGEQYF. The CDR3 DNA sequence: TGTGCCAGCAGCTCTACAGGGTACGGCGAGCAGTACTTC. Based on the CDR3 plus reference TRBV7-3 and TRBJ2-7, the full variable domain is GAGVSQTPSNKVTEKGKYVELRCDPISGHTALYWYRQSLGQGPEFLIYFQGTGAADDSGLPNDRFFAVRPEGSVSTLKIQRTERGDSAVYLCASSSTGYGEQYFGPGTRLTVT.

This clonotype showed up many times. The chain is built from TRBV29-1 and TRBJ2-7, with 7 bases that match TRBD1. This CDR3 has 15 residues. The germline gives CDR1 SQVTM, CDR2 ANQGSEA. V shed 0 bases, J shed 3 bases, and the junction held 8 bases outside the gene matches. CDR3 nucleotide sequence: TGCAGCGTTGAAGATGTCACAGGGGCGGACTACGAGCAGTACTTC. It yields the protein CSVEDVTGADYEQYF.

This clonotype came up a few times. CDR3 amino acids: CASSDGRLGYTF. CDR3 sequence (DNA): TGTGCCAGTAGTGACGGACGGCTTGGCTACACCTTC. V is TRBV19 and J is TRBJ1-2; D unresolved. V dropped 5 bases and J dropped 7 bases, with 11 bases sitting between them. The CDR3 length is 12 residues. CDR1 is LNHDA, CDR2 SQIVND, per germline (reference sequence).

This chain uses TRBV29-1 with TRBJ2-1, with 8 nucleotides matching TRBD1. Unmatched junction bases numbered 9, after V lost 7 bases and J lost 7 bases. This CDR3 comprises 13 residues. Per the germline V gene, CDR1 is SQVTM and CDR2 is ANQGSEA. CDR3 DNA sequence: TGCAGCGCTTTCACAGGGGGTGAAAATGAGCAGTTCTTC. It is translated as CSAFTGGENEQFF.

This clonotype occurred a few times. The CDR3 bases are TGTGCCAGCAGTGCAAACGGGGGGGGGTACACAGATACGCAGTATTTT. The encoded protein is CASSANGGGYTDTQYF. The chain couples TRBV6-5 to TRBJ2-3; 8 positions agree with TRBD2. CDR3 size: 16 residues. Trimming at V came to 5 bases and at J to 2 bases, leaving 9 bases not matched to a gene. The germline gives CDR1 MNHEY, CDR2 SVGAGI.

This clonotype was counted between two and nine times. This rearrangement joins TRBV24-1 to TRBJ2-3; no reliable D call. Germline loops: CDR1 KGHDR, CDR2 SFDVKD. V lost 4 bases and J 2 bases, leaving 15 bases between the germline ends. The CDR3 covers 16 residues. For the CDR3, the DNA is TGTGCCACCAGTGACCGACGTGATAAGCCCACAGATACGCAGTATTTT. Its translation is CATSDRRDKPTDTQYF.